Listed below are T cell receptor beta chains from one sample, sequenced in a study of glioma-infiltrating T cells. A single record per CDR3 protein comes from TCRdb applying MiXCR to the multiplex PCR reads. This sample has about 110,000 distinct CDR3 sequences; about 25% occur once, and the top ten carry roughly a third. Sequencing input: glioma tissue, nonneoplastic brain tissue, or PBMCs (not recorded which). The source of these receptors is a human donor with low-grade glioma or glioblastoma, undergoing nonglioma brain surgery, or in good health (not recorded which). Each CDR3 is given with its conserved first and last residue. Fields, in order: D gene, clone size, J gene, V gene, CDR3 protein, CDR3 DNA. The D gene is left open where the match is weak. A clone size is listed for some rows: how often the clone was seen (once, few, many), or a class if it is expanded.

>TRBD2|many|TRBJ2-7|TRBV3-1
CASSQGVAGVWEQYF
TGTGCCAGCAGCCAGGGAGTAGCGGGAGTATGGGAGCAGTACTTC
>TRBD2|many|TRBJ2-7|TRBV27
CASKRELAGGYEQYF
TGTGCCAGCAAACGAGAGCTAGCGGGGGGGTACGAGCAGTACTTC
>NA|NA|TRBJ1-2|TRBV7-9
CASSPDSFYGYTF
TGTGCCAGCAGCCCGGACAGCTTCTATGGCTACACCTTC
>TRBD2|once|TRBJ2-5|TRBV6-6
CASSLQLAGGPEKTQYF
TGTGCCAGCAGCCTTCAACTAGCGGGAGGGCCAGAGAAGACCCAGTACTTC
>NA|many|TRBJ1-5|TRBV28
CASSRRQAVPLYSNQPQHF
TGTGCCAGCAGTCGTCGACAGGCGGTTCCCTTATATAGCAATCAGCCCCAGCATTTT
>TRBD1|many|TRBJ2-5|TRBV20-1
CSARSGTGSETQYF
TGCAGTGCTCGCTCCGGGACAGGGTCAGAGACCCAGTACTTC
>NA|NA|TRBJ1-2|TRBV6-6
CASIPSGRLGSGYTF
TGTGCCAGCATCCCAAGTGGGCGCCTCGGCTCTGGCTACACCTTC
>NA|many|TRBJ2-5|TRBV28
CASSLSGTQETQYF
TGTGCCAGCAGTCTCTCGGGGACTCAAGAGACCCAGTACTTC
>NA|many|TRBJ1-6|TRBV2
CASVDGNSPLHF
TGTGCCAGCGTTGACGGCAATTCACCCCTCCACTTT
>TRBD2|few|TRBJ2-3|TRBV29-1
CSVALGTSRADTQYF
TGCAGCGTGGCCCTTGGGACTAGCCGCGCAGATACGCAGTATTTT
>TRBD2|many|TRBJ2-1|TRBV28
CASSFSGRAVGEQFF
TGTGCCAGCAGTTTTAGCGGGAGGGCCGTAGGCGAGCAGTTCTTC
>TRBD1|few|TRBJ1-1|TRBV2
CASSEGGGLYTEAFF
TGTGCCAGCAGTGAAGGAGGGGGCCTTTACACTGAAGCTTTCTTT
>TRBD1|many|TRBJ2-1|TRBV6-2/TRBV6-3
CASSYSRGTGYNEQFF
TGTGCCAGCAGTTACTCGAGAGGGACAGGCTACAATGAGCAGTTCTTC
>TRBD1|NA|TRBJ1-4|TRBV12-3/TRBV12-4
CASSPGQGNEKRFF
TGTGCCAGCAGCCCGGGACAGGGGAATGAAAAACGGTTTTTT
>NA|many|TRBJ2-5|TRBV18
CASSPPKRTQETQYF
TGTGCCAGCTCACCACCTAAACGGACCCAAGAGACCCAGTACTTC
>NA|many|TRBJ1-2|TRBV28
CASSSYRATGYTF
TGTGCCAGCAGTTCATACAGGGCCACGGGCTACACCTTC
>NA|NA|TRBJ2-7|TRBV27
CVSGLVPSYEQYF
TGTGTCAGCGGTTTAGTTCCGTCCTACGAGCAGTACTTC
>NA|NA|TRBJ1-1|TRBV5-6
CASSWTYRNTEAFF
TGTGCCAGCAGCTGGACCTACAGGAACACTGAAGCTTTCTTT
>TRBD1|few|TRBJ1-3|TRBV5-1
CASSQTGTSGNTIYF
TGCGCCAGCAGCCAGACAGGGACCTCTGGAAACACCATATATTTT
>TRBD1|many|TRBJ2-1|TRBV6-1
CASSSGTGYSYNEQFF
TGTGCCAGCAGTTCAGGGACAGGGTATAGTTACAATGAGCAGTTCTTC
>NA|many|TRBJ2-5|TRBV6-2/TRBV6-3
CASSPYTRGETQYF
TGTGCCAGCAGTCCCTATACTAGGGGGGAGACCCAGTACTTC
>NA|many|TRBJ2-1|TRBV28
CASSLVVPYNEQFF
TGTGCCAGCAGTCTGGTAGTCCCCTACAATGAGCAGTTCTTC
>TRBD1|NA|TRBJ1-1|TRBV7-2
CASWTGVGTEAFF
TGTGCCAGCTGGACAGGGGTCGGCACTGAAGCTTTCTTT
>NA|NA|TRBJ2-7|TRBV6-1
CSSAGDYEQYF
TGTTCCAGTGCTGGGGACTACGAGCAGTACTTC
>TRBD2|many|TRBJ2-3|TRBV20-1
CSAPATSGRGDTQYF
TGCAGTGCCCCCGCGACTAGCGGGAGGGGGGATACGCAGTATTTT
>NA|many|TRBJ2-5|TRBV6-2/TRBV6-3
CASSYRPETQYF
TGTGCCAGCAGTTACCGGCCAGAGACCCAGTACTTC
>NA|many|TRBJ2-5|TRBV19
CACRPTATYQETQYF
TGTGCCTGTCGTCCCACAGCAACCTACCAAGAGACCCAGTACTTC
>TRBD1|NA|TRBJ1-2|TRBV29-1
CSVVGQGAWGYTF
TGCAGCGTGGTAGGACAGGGGGCTTGGGGCTACACCTTC
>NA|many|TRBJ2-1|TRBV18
CASSPKSGHNEQFF
TGTGCCAGCTCACCAAAATCAGGGCACAATGAGCAGTTCTTC
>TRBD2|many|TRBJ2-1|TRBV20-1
CSARPLHGLADYNEQFF
TGCAGTGCTAGGCCCCTACACGGGCTAGCGGATTACAATGAGCAGTTCTTC
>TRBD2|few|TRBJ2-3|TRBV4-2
CASSQEPLAGTLSTQYF
TGTGCCAGCAGCCAAGAACCACTAGCGGGAACCCTCTCGACGCAGTATTTT
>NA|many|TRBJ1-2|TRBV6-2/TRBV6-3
CASSYSSVEGTRGYTF
TGTGCCAGCAGTTACTCGTCAGTGGAGGGGACGAGAGGCTACACCTTC
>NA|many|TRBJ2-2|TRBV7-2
CASSLDHASPNTGELFF
TGTGCCAGCAGCTTAGATCACGCTAGCCCGAACACCGGGGAGCTGTTTTTT
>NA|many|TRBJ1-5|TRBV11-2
CASSLGQGNQPQHF
TGTGCCAGCAGTTTAGGGCAAGGCAATCAGCCCCAGCATTTT
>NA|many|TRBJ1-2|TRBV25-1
CASSEYKGGKDGYTF
TGTGCCAGCAGTGAATATAAAGGGGGTAAGGATGGCTACACCTTC
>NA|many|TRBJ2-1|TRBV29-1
CSASAGWGINNEQFF
TGCAGCGCATCCGCAGGATGGGGGATCAACAATGAGCAGTTCTTC
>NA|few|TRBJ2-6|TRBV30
CARRESGANVLTF
TGTGCCCGGAGAGAGTCTGGGGCCAACGTCCTGACTTTC
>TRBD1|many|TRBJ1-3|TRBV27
CASSLSDRAGNTIYF
TGTGCCAGCAGTTTATCCGACAGGGCTGGAAACACCATATATTTT
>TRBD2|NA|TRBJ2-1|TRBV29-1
CSVPPRVSSGISYNEQFF
TGCAGCGTTCCCCCAAGGGTTTCTAGCGGAATCTCCTACAATGAGCAGTTCTTC
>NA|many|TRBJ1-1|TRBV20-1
CSAWVANTEAFF
TGCAGTGCTTGGGTAGCGAACACTGAAGCTTTCTTT